In its sample, the clone carrying this TCR beta chain was seen a few times. The data were obtained in a study of chronic HIV infection and antiretroviral therapy. MiXCR, applied by TCRdb to the 5' RACE reads, yields one record per CDR3 protein. Among around 31,000 distinct CDR3 sequences, roughly 9.1% were seen once, and the ten largest hold more than 2%. The V segment lost 8 bases and the J segment 6 bases; nucleotides outside the gene matches: 15. The germline V gene has CDR1 SNHLY and CDR2 FYNNEI. The CDR3 totals 16 residues. This receptor was identified in an adult who had HIV and had not received antiretroviral therapy, or was an uninfected healthy control (not recorded which). The sample taken for sequencing was peripheral blood. This sequence joins TRBV2 and TRBJ2-1, with 8 bases identical to TRBD1. The CDR3 nucleotides read TGTGCCAGCTCTGACCCGCTTGGACAGGGTTTCAATGAGCAGTTCTTC. The encoded protein is CASSDPLGQGFNEQFF.